This entry lists 20 T cell receptor beta chains sequenced from one sample in a study of cytomegalovirus exposure and HLA in healthy donors. Researchers ran the PCR with 60 Vbeta and 13 Jbeta primers. Sequencing used immunoSEQ multiplex PCR; TCRdb keeps in-frame clones, though not all of them. The data contain fewer than 200,000 clones, roughly 70% of them singletons. The specimen sequenced was PBMCs. These receptors all stem from a woman between 18 and 30 years old in good health and CMV-seropositive.

J is TRBJ1-3 and V is TRBV2; D perhaps matches TRBD1 (5 bases). The CDR3 runs to 16 residues. CDR1 and CDR2 from the germline V gene are SNHLY and FYNNEI. V gave up 4 bases and J gave up 0 bases, with 13 bases separating them. The CDR3: CASSGVGGRSGNTIYF. CDR3 DNA: TGTGCCAGCAGTGGGGTCGGGGGACGCTCTGGAAACACCATATATTTT.

CDR3 in DNA: TGTGCCAGCAGCTTGGGTAACAGGGGCTCCTATGGCTACACCTTC. It translates to CASSLGNRGSYGYTF. The chain carries TRBV5-8 and TRBJ1-2; 7 bases are a match to TRBD1. Germline V gene data show CDR1 as SGHTS and CDR2 as YDEGEE. The junction had 6 bases not matched to a gene; V was cut back by 0 bases and J by 4 bases. This CDR3 region has 15 residues.

The chain joins TRBV18 to TRBJ2-7; 7 bases are a match to TRBD1. The trim removed 0 bases at V and 4 bases at J, leaving 6 bases unmatched. The CDR3 runs to 15 residues. Germline CDR1 KGHSH, CDR2 LQKENI. The chain's CDR3 is CASSPPSQQGYEQYF. The CDR3 nucleotides read TGTGCCAGCTCACCACCATCCCAACAGGGGTACGAGCAGTACTTC.

This chain joins TRBV7-9 and TRBJ2-5; 9 positions agree with TRBD1. The DNA matches TRBJ2-7 better at its end, which makes the J call doubtful. Per germline, CDR1 SEHNR and CDR2 FQNEAQ (reference sequence). CDR3 size: 18 residues. The DNA for the CDR3 is TGTGCCAGCAGCTCAGTCCCGGGACAGGGTTCCTCGTCTCACGAGCAGTACTTC. This codes for CASSSVPGQGSSSHEQYF.

The genes are TRBV4-1 and TRBJ2-3; tentatively, D is TRBD1 (5 bases). This CDR3 has 16 amino acids. The V gene lost 0 bases and the J gene lost 3 bases, with 13 bases spanning the gap. CDR1 MGHRA and CDR2 YSYEKL come from the germline V gene. CDR3 nucleotides: TGCGCCAGCAGCCAAGAAAGGCAGGGCGGTACAGATACGCAGTATTTT. Protein sequence: CASSQERQGGTDTQYF.

V gene TRBV5-8 combines with J gene TRBJ2-1, with TRBD2 as a possible D gene (7 bases). CDR3 length equals 14 residues. V was trimmed by 1 base and J by 7 bases, leaving 12 bases between them. Germline CDR1 is SGHTS and CDR2 is YDEGEE. CDR3 loop: CASSLYGGANEQFF. The CDR3 bases are TGTGCCAGCAGCTTGTATGGGGGGGCGAATGAGCAGTTCTTC.

This clone has a single count. The rearrangement uses TRBV18 and TRBJ2-1; the match to TRBD1 covers 7 bases. J lost 4 bases, V lost 6 bases, and 15 bases had no gene match. Germline CDR1 is KGHSH and CDR2 is LQKENI. This CDR3 contains 17 residues. The DNA of the CDR3 is TGTGCCAGCTCGCCCTACACCTCGGGACAGATATACAATGAGCAGTTCTTC. Translating gives CASSPYTSGQIYNEQFF.

The V gene is TRBV5-4, the J gene TRBJ2-5, with 10 bases matching TRBD1. This CDR3 has 15 residues. Germline CDR1 SGHNT, CDR2 YYREEE (reference sequence). Germline trimming cut 3 bases from V and 3 bases from J; bases unmatched to any gene: 5. CDR3 region: CASSSRQGAKETQYF. CDR3 coding DNA: TGTGCCAGCAGCTCCAGACAGGGGGCGAAAGAGACCCAGTACTTC. Together with reference TRBV5-4 and TRBJ2-5, the CDR3 gives the full variable domain: ETGVTQSPTHLIKTRGQQVTLRCSSQSGHNTVSWYQQALGQGPQFIFQYYREEENGRGNFPPRFSGLQFPNYSSELNVNALELDDSALYLCASSSRQGAKETQYFGPGTRLLVL.

V and J are TRBV30 and TRBJ1-5; D not certain. This CDR3 is 13 amino acids long. Germline CDR1 and CDR2: GTSNPN and SVGIG (reference sequence). Deletions cut 4 bases from V and 7 bases from J, with 14 bases between. In DNA, the CDR3 is TGTGCCTGGACCGACAAATCCCACCAGCCCCAGCATTTT. Its translation: CAWTDKSHQPQHF.

CDR3 in amino acids: CASSPTWGGKETQYF. As DNA, the CDR3 is TGTGCCAGCAGCCCCACATGGGGGGGCAAAGAGACCCAGTACTTC. The chain is built from TRBV6-4 and TRBJ2-5; possible D gene TRBD2, 7 bases. Germline loops: CDR1 MRHNA, CDR2 SNTAGT. The ends were cut back, 6 bases at V and 3 bases at J, with 17 bases in the middle. CDR3 length: 15 residues.

In its sample, this clone was seen once. A junction boundary mismatches the germline segment, possibly from a read error. The chain combines TRBV7-9 with TRBJ2-1; possibly TRBD1 for D (6 bases). There are 14 residues in the CDR3. Per the germline V gene, CDR1 is SEHNR and CDR2 is FQNEAQ (reference sequence). The CDR3 region has the DNA TGTTCCAGCAGCTTCGAAGCAGGGGTTGGTGAGCAGTTCTTC. This encodes CSSSFEAGVGEQFF.

The chain has TRBV5-1 and TRBJ2-5; possibly TRBD2 for D (6 bases). Germline-derived CDR1 and CDR2 are SGHRS and YFSETQ. This CDR3 comprises 15 residues. V was trimmed by 0 bases and J by 2 bases, leaving 11 bases between them. CDR3 loop: CASSLGSGRQETQYF. CDR3 nucleotide sequence: TGCGCCAGCAGCTTGGGTTCGGGGAGGCAAGAGACCCAGTACTTC.

The chain couples TRBV19 to TRBJ1-2; D ambiguous. V dropped 3 bases and J dropped 2 bases, with 7 bases sitting between them. Per germline, CDR1 LNHDA and CDR2 SQIVND (reference sequence). The CDR3 has 13 amino acids. CDR3 DNA: TGTGCCAGTAGTATCGCAGGCAACTATGGCTACACCTTC. Protein: CASSIAGNYGYTF.

The chain combines TRBV9 with TRBJ2-7; tentative D call: TRBD2 (5 bases). Germline V gives CDR1 SGDLS, CDR2 YYNGEE. V lost 0 bases and J 9 bases, leaving 13 bases between the germline ends. The CDR3 is made up of 13 amino acids. CDR3 loop: CASSVGQAGGQYF. In DNA, the CDR3 is TGTGCCAGCAGCGTAGGGCAAGCCGGAGGGCAGTACTTC.

The rearrangement uses TRBV30 and TRBJ2-1; 8 positions agree with TRBD2. Unmatched junction bases numbered 14, after V lost 2 bases and J lost 2 bases. CDR1 and CDR2 (germline): GTSNPN, SVGIG (reference sequence). The CDR3 has 18 amino acids. The CDR3 coding sequence is TGTGCCTGGAGTCAGCTCCCTTTGGGAGCGGGGGCCTACAATGAGCAGTTCTTC. It specifies CAWSQLPLGAGAYNEQFF.

This chain connects TRBV11-3 to TRBJ2-7; TRBD1 aligns across 9 bases. The junction had 15 bases not matched to a gene; V was cut back by 5 bases and J by 4 bases. The CDR3 runs to 17 residues. Germline V gene data show CDR1 as SGHNT and CDR2 as YENEEA. The CDR3 DNA reads TGTGCCAGCAGCACAAATACAGGGGGCGCAACTCGGTACGAGCAGTACTTC. Translating gives CASSTNTGGATRYEQYF.

The V and J genes are TRBV9 and TRBJ1-2, with 9 nucleotides matching TRBD1. Germline-derived CDR1 and CDR2 are SGDLS and YYNGEE. V shed 4 bases and J 5 bases; nucleotides not matched to a gene: 6. The CDR3 loop spans 14 amino acids. CDR3 loop: CASSKKGTGYGYTF. The CDR3 DNA sequence: TGTGCCAGCAGCAAGAAAGGGACAGGGTATGGCTACACCTTC.

J is TRBJ2-3 and V is TRBV19; no clear D. Germline V gene sequence: CDR1 LNHDA, CDR2 SQIVND (reference sequence). Trimming left V 5 bases short and J 0 bases short, with 18 bases between. This CDR3 is 17 amino acids long. The DNA for the CDR3 is TGTGCCAGTAGTGATCCTATATATGCCGCTAGCACAGATACGCAGTATTTT. This codes for CASSDPIYAASTDTQYF.

CDR3 loop: CASSEGTGLDEKLFF. As DNA, the CDR3 is TGTGCCAGCAGTGAGGGCACAGGGTTGGATGAAAAACTGTTTTTT. The chain joins TRBV2 to TRBJ1-4, with D possibly being TRBD1 (6 bases). V was pared by 3 bases and J by 6 bases, with 14 bases between. The length of the CDR3 is 15 residues. Germline assignment: CDR1 SNHLY and CDR2 FYNNEI. The full variable domain, its missing parts supplied by reference TRBV2 and TRBJ1-4, is EPEVTQTPSHQVTQMGQEVILRCVPISNHLYFYWYRQILGQKVEFLVSFYNNEISEKSEIFDDQFSVERPDGSNFTLKIRSTKLEDSAMYFCASSEGTGLDEKLFFGSGTQLSVL.

Of note for this clone: Other DNA sequences from this sample encode an identical CDR3 as well. V usage is TRBV4-3 and J usage is TRBJ2-7; no reliable D call. CDR3 length: 13 residues. Between the trimmed V and J ends, which lost 0 bases and 3 bases, there was a span of 6 bases. CDR1 and CDR2 from the germline V gene are LGHNA and YSLEER. The CDR3 bases are TGCGCCAGCAGCCAAGATTTGAGCTACGAGCAGTACTTC. Translation gives CASSQDLSYEQYF.